This T cell receptor beta chain was profiled in a study of cytomegalovirus exposure and HLA in healthy donors. About the study: A preliminary data release comprised 80 million or so unique TCRs obtained from HLA-typed donors.

In the PCR, 60 Vbeta and 13 Jbeta primers were used. Assay used: immunoSEQ multiplex PCR; TCRdb lists only in-frame clones, some missing. The sample lists roughly 100,000 clones, around 74% occurring once. Points on this clone: What it binds is unknown.

General study points: Diagnosis of cytomegalovirus status made by the classifier reportedly showed high specificity and sensitivity.

The CDR3 spans 16 residues. The rearrangement joins TRBV21-1 to TRBJ1-1; no check of the table's D call, TRBD1, against the DNA was made. TRBV21-1 is a recognized pseudogene. The origin of this receptor is a man in his forties in good health and CMV-seropositive. The sample consisted of PBMCs. Here the CDR3 DNA reads TGTGCCAGCAGCAAAGGGAGGGACAGGGGCGACACTGAAGCTTTCTTT. It codes for CASSKGRDRGDTEAFF.